The rows below give T cell receptor beta chains drawn from one sample of a study of T cell changes during pregnancy in multiple sclerosis. Assay: immunoSEQ multiplex PCR; the TCRdb copy retains only in-frame clones and omits some. The table has under 80,000 clones, about 89% seen once. The material sequenced was CD4+ T cells from peripheral blood mononuclear cells, taken in the second trimester of pregnancy. Source of these receptors: a female donor with multiple sclerosis, enrolled in a pregnancy study. Both conserved end residues are part of each CDR3. A D gene is named only where the DNA matches it firmly. Some rows mark clone size as missing; the rest say once, few, many or name a class of expanded clone.

>TRBJ2-2|TRBD2|NA|TRBV29-1|18
CSVGSIAGAGGRTGELFF
TGCAGCGTTGGGAGTATCGCGGGGGCGGGGGGGCGTACCGGGGAGCTGTTTTTT
>TRBJ2-7|NA|NA|TRBV25-1|12
CASSEGSYEQYF
TGTGCCAGCAGTGAAGGCAGCTACGAGCAGTACTTC
>TRBJ2-1|NA|NA|TRBV7-3|15
CASSLTGGPYNEQFF
TGTGCCAGCAGCTTAACGGGGGGACCCTACAATGAGCAGTTCTTC
>TRBJ2-1|TRBD2|NA|TRBV11-2|16
CASSQGLGSPRNEQFF
TGTGCCAGCAGCCAGGGACTAGGGAGTCCTAGAAATGAGCAGTTCTTC
>TRBJ1-4|NA|NA|TRBV7-9|15
CASSLPRATNEKLFF
TGTGCCAGCAGTTTACCCAGGGCAACTAATGAAAAACTGTTTTTT
>TRBJ2-4|TRBD2|NA|TRBV4-3|16
CASSQHRGTSRNIQYF
TGCGCCAGCAGCCAACATCGGGGGACTAGTAGAAACATTCAGTACTTC
>TRBJ1-4|NA|NA|TRBV5-4|14
CASSLAGGNEKLFF
TGTGCCAGCAGCTTGGCCGGGGGTAATGAAAAACTGTTTTTT
>TRBJ1-4|TRBD1|NA|TRBV28|15
CASSKRAQGAGKLFF
TGTGCCAGCAGCAAACGGGCGCAGGGGGCCGGAAAACTGTTTTTT
>TRBJ1-2|NA|NA|TRBV28|13
CASSLSANYGYTF
TGTGCCAGCAGTTTATCCGCTAACTATGGCTACACCTTC
>TRBJ1-5|TRBD1|NA|TRBV2|14
CASRRDRSPQPQHF
TGTGCCAGCAGGAGGGACAGGTCCCCCCAGCCCCAGCATTTT
>TRBJ1-2|NA|NA|TRBV29-1|13
CSAFEIGRDGYTF
TGCAGCGCATTTGAGATAGGCCGGGATGGCTACACCTTC
>TRBJ2-1|TRBD2|NA|TRBV19|19
CASSIGQLTHSGRDNEQFF
TGTGCCAGTAGTATCGGACAGCTCACCCATAGCGGGAGGGACAATGAGCAGTTCTTC
>TRBJ2-3|NA|NA|TRBV15|13
CATSYKSTDTQYF
TGTGCCACCAGCTATAAAAGCACAGATACGCAGTATTTT
>TRBJ1-5|TRBD1|NA|TRBV9|15
CASSVSGGQGQPQHF
TGTGCCAGCAGCGTATCAGGGGGCCAGGGGCAGCCCCAGCATTTT
>TRBJ1-2|TRBD1|NA|TRBV6-5|14
CASRATGGDYGYTF
TGTGCCAGCAGGGCGACAGGGGGCGACTATGGCTACACCTTC
>TRBJ2-3|TRBD2|NA|TRBV4-2|19
CASSQVSLLAGVSTDTQYF
TGTGCCAGCAGCCAAGTTAGTCTATTAGCGGGCGTTAGCACAGATACGCAGTATTTT
>TRBJ1-2|TRBD1|NA|TRBV10-3|14
CAIKVDRVVPGYTF
TGTGCCATCAAAGTAGACAGGGTGGTTCCTGGCTACACCTTC
>TRBJ1-3|NA|NA|TRBV30|13
CAWSVQGGNTIYF
TGTGCCTGGAGTGTACAGGGTGGAAACACCATATATTTT
>TRBJ2-5|NA|once|TRBV5-8|15
CASSLAPQGGETQYF
TGTGCCAGCAGCCTCGCCCCACAGGGGGGGGAGACCCAGTACTTC
>TRBJ2-1|NA|NA|TRBV5-6|14
CASSLSPGGFEQFF
TGTGCCAGCAGCTTGAGCCCGGGGGGCTTTGAGCAGTTCTTC
>TRBJ1-6|TRBD1|NA|TRBV15|15
CATSGRGRGNSPLHF
TGTGCCACCAGCGGCAGGGGGCGAGGTAATTCACCCCTCCACTTT
>TRBJ1-1|NA|NA|TRBV5-1|14
CASSLRQEDTEAFF
TGCGCCAGCAGCTTGCGGCAGGAGGACACTGAAGCTTTCTTT
>TRBJ2-5|NA|NA|TRBV5-6|15
CASSPGRGTKETQYF
TGTGCCAGCAGCCCGGGCCGGGGGACCAAAGAGACCCAGTACTTC
>TRBJ1-1|TRBD1|NA|TRBV19|15
CASSTRQGKDTEAFF
TGTGCCAGTAGTACCAGACAGGGGAAGGACACTGAAGCTTTCTTT
>TRBJ2-3|NA|NA|TRBV10-3|16
CAIGVADSISTDTQYF
TGTGCCATCGGGGTAGCGGATTCGATAAGCACAGATACGCAGTATTTT
>TRBJ1-6|TRBD1|few|TRBV28|14
CASSPGTGDSPLHF
TGTGCCAGCAGCCCCGGGACAGGGGACTCACCCCTCCACTTT
>TRBJ2-6|NA|NA|TRBV4-3|15
CASRPGVSGANVLTF
TGCGCCAGCCGCCCAGGGGTCTCTGGGGCCAACGTCCTGACTTTC
>TRBJ1-1|NA|NA|TRBV11-3|13
CASSQRQLSEAFF
TGTGCCAGCAGCCAGAGACAGTTGAGTGAAGCTTTCTTT